Below, one TCR beta chain is given with its context. In the source study's methods: The authors estimated nucleated cell counts from reference gene primer amplification. Libraries were prepared by immunoSEQ multiplex PCR; TCRdb keeps only in-frame clonotypes and omits some of them. D and trimming were read from the DNA, whereas the V and J calls and clone size are those reported in that table. The top ten hold about 8.9% of the sample, which has just over 300,000 clones, about 87% seen once. The CDR3 has 13 residues. Germline loops: CDR1 MDHEN, CDR2 SYDVKM. V lost 6 bases to trimming and J lost 1 base; unmatched junction nucleotides: 2. Symptom resolution, clearance, or two negative PCRs marked the recovered donors of Cohort 3. These data come from a study of blood T cell repertoires in COVID-19.

Sequenced material: PBMCs or T cells enriched from blood (not recorded which). This sequence originates from a woman in her late teens or twenties who had recovered from COVID-19. The chain couples TRBV28 to TRBJ1-2, with 7 bases that match TRBD1. The CDR3 DNA reads TGTGCCAGCAGCAGGGGGGATAACTATGGCTACACCTTC. Translation: CASSRGDNYGYTF.